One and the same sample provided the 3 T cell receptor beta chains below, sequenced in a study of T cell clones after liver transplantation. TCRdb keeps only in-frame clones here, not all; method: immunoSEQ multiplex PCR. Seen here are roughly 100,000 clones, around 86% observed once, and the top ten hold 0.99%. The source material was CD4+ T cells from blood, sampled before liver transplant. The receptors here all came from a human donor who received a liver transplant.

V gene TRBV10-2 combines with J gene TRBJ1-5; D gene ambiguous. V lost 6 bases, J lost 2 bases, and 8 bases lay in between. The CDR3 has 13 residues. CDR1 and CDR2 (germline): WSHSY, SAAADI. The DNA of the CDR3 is TGCGCCAGCAGGGATTCAGGCAATCAGCCCCAGCATTTT. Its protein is CASRDSGNQPQHF.

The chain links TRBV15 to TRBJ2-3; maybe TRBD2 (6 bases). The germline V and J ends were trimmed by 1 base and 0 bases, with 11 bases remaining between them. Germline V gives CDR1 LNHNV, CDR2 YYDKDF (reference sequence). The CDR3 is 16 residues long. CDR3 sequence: CATSRGWRGSTDTQYF. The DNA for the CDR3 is TGTGCCACCAGCAGAGGGTGGCGGGGAAGCACAGATACGCAGTATTTT.

The CDR3 spells CALTASNSDDTPLYGYTF. The CDR3 coding sequence is TGTGCCCTTACAGCTTCGAACAGTGACGATACCCCACTCTATGGCTACACCTTC. This sequence joins TRBV7-9 and TRBJ1-2; no clear D. Per the germline V gene, CDR1 is SEHNR and CDR2 is FQNEAQ (reference sequence). V shed 11 bases and J shed 4 bases, with 32 bases lying between them. The CDR3 has 18 residues.